This T cell receptor (beta chain) was retrieved from a study of CXCR3-negative and CXCR3-positive naive CD8 T cells. This CDR3 spans 13 amino acids. Germline CDR1 MNHEY, CDR2 SVGAGI. cDNA libraries for TRB were generated by 5' RACE incorporating UMI labels. TCRdb re-called the 5' RACE reads; one entry per CDR3 protein, DNA not given. The listing records 6,500 to 7,500 distinct CDR3 sequences. Study-wide points: CXCR3-negative naive cells had less hydrophobic TRB CDR3s than did CXCR3-positive naive cells. Diversity ran similarly high across both naive subsets but far lower in memory CD8+ cells.

In the case of this clonotype: Its specificity is not known.

Naive CD8+ T cells carried a CD45RO-CCR7+CD27+CD95- phenotype. The clonotype originates from a human donor in good health. Some clones in this sample may be carry-over from other donors' samples. The sample was naive CXCR3- CD8+ T cells from blood. Subset of the sample: CD45RO-CCR7+CD27+CD95- naive CD8+ T cells lacking CXCR3 (TNR3-). V gene TRBV6-5 combines with J gene TRBJ1-2; TCRdb gives TRBD1 as the D gene, but with no DNA this cannot be confirmed. The CDR3 protein is CASSVDRYYGYTF.